These 10 T cell receptor beta chains came from one sample sequenced in a study of T-cell memory formation after mild COVID-19. TCRdb independently ran MiXCR on the 5' RACE reads; one entry per CDR3 protein. This repertoire shows about 600,000 distinct CDR3 sequences, less than 25% found once; its top ten account for roughly 8.3%. The sequencing input was PBMCs or a T cell subset sorted from them (not recorded which). These TCRs come from an adult woman who had mild COVID-19 (a few samples of this study predate the infection). Cell type and time point are not known.

There are a few counts of this clonotype. The gene calls are TRBV19 and TRBJ2-7; 8 nucleotides line up with TRBD2. In germline, CDR1 is LNHDA, CDR2 SQIVND (reference sequence). V was clipped by 3 bases and J by 4 bases; unmatched bases: 11. The CDR3 loop spans 16 amino acids. The CDR3 DNA reads TGTGCCAGTAGTATCTCGGCGGGGGGCCCTTCGTACGAGCAGTACTTC. Translated, it gives CASSISAGGPSYEQYF.

This clonotype was recorded only once. The chain carries TRBV28 and TRBJ2-7; TRBD2 matches at 15 bases. The junction had 9 bases not matched to a gene; V was cut back by 4 bases and J by 5 bases. CDR3 size: 17 residues. Germline V gene lookup returns CDR1 MDHEN and CDR2 SYDVKM. CDR3 region: CASSYMGLAGGWNEQYF. CDR3 DNA sequence: TGTGCCAGCAGTTATATGGGACTAGCGGGAGGTTGGAACGAGCAGTACTTC.

The chain links TRBV7-2 to TRBJ1-2; 8 nucleotides agree with TRBD1. Germline CDR1 is SGHTA and CDR2 is FQGNSA. The ends lost 5 bases at V and 14 bases at J; junction bases unmatched: 10. This CDR3 has 12 residues. CDR3 coding DNA: TGTGCCAGCAGCGCGACAGGGGAGGTCTTGACCTTC. This encodes CASSATGEVLTF.

J is TRBJ2-1 and V is TRBV11-2; TRBD2 agrees at 7 bases. Germline V gives CDR1 SGHAT, CDR2 FQNNGV. The V gene end was trimmed by 1 base and the J gene end by 6 bases; junction bases not matched to a gene: 9. The CDR3 consists of 16 residues. The CDR3 coding sequence is TGTGCCAGCAGCTTAGTTTCGGGAGGATGGGGCAATGAGCAGTTCTTC. As protein: CASSLVSGGWGNEQFF.

The chain has TRBV24-1 and TRBJ1-1, with D possibly TRBD1 on 6 matching bases. V gave up 6 bases and J gave up 3 bases, with 13 bases separating them. From germline, CDR1 is KGHDR and CDR2 SFDVKD. The CDR3 extends over 14 amino acids. The DNA for the CDR3 is TGTGCCACCAGTTCGGGGGCCGGAGACACTGAAGCTTTCTTT. This sequence encodes CATSSGAGDTEAFF.

This sequence joins TRBV7-9 and TRBJ2-2; 8 positions agree with TRBD1. Trimming at V came to 6 bases and at J to 3 bases, leaving 6 bases not matched to a gene. This CDR3 contains 15 residues. CDR1 and CDR2 from the germline V gene are SEHNR and FQNEAQ (reference sequence). CDR3: CASSLDRDYTGELFF. In DNA form, the CDR3 reads TGTGCCAGCAGTTTGGACAGGGACTACACCGGGGAGCTGTTTTTT.

This clonotype was found a few times. This chain joins TRBV24-1 and TRBJ2-1; D is possibly TRBD1 (6 bases). This CDR3 contains 14 residues. Germline loops: CDR1 KGHDR, CDR2 SFDVKD. V shed 10 bases and J shed 7 bases, with 19 bases lying between them. The CDR3 DNA sequence: TGTGCCACGAGTCGGCTAGCAGGGGCTAATGAGCAGTTCTTC. Translation: CATSRLAGANEQFF.

This clonotype has more than one count but fewer than ten. The chain couples TRBV6-5 to TRBJ1-2; D perhaps matches TRBD1 (5 bases). This CDR3 spans 15 amino acids. Germline V gene lookup returns CDR1 MNHEY and CDR2 SVGAGI. V lost 5 bases, J lost 3 bases, and 16 bases lay in between. Written as DNA, the CDR3 is TGTGCCAGCAGTCTTTCCCGTGGCAGGGACTATGGCTACACCTTC. Amino acids: CASSLSRGRDYGYTF.

This clonotype was recorded a few times. The chain is built from TRBV5-1 and TRBJ2-3; 8 nucleotides align to TRBD1. CDR3 length equals 16 residues. J lost 4 bases, V lost 2 bases, and 9 bases had no gene match. Germline assignment: CDR1 SGHRS and CDR2 YFSETQ. The CDR3 is CASSLRTGNRPDTQYF. In DNA, the CDR3 is TGCGCCAGCAGCTTACGGACAGGGAACAGACCAGATACGCAGTATTTT.

This clonotype has just a few counts. The V and J genes are TRBV5-4 and TRBJ2-7; D is possibly TRBD1 (5 bases). From germline, CDR1 is SGHNT and CDR2 YYREEE (reference sequence). The germline V and J ends were trimmed by 7 bases and 6 bases, with 14 bases remaining between them. This CDR3 is built from 12 residues. CDR3 bases: TGTGCCAGCGGGGCGGCTCGCGGCGAGCAGTACTTC. It yields the protein CASGAARGEQYF.